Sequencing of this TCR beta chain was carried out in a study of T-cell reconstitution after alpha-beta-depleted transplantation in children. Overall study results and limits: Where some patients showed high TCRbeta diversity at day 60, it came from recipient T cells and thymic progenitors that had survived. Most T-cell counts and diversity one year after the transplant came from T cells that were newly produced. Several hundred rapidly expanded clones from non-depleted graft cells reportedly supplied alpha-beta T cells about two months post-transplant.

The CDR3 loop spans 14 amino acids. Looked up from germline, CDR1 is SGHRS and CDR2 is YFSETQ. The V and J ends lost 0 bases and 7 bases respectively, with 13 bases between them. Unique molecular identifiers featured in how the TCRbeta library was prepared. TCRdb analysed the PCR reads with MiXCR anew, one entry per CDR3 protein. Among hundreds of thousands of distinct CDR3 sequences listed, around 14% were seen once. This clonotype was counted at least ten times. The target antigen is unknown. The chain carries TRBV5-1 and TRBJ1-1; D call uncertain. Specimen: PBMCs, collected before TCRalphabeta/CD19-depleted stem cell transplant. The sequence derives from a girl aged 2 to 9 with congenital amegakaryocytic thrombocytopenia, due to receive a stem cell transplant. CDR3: CASSLDPPINEAFF. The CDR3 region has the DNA TGCGCCAGCAGCTTGGATCCCCCGATAAATGAAGCTTTCTTT. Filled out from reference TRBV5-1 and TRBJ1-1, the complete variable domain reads KAGVTQTPRYLIKTRGQQVTLSCSPISGHRSVSWYQQTPGQGLQFLFEYFSETQRNKGNFPGRFSGRQFSNSRSEMNVSTLELGDSALYLCASSLDPPINEAFFGQGTRLTVV.